This TCR beta chain comes out of a study of T-cell reconstitution after alpha-beta-depleted transplantation in children. TCRbeta library construction was performed incorporating unique molecular identifiers. TCRdb re-called the PCR reads through MiXCR, storing one row per CDR3 protein. The sample has 73,000 or so distinct CDR3 sequences, roughly 4.4% seen once. General study findings and limits: Two months or so post-transplant, alpha-beta T cells reportedly derived from several hundred expanded graft clones. When one year had passed after transplant, most T-cell counts and diversity came from newly produced T cells. Surviving recipient cells, namely T cells and thymic progenitors, were the source of high day-60 TCRbeta diversity in some patients.

Germline V gives CDR1 SGHVS, CDR2 FQNEAQ. Trimming cost V 4 bases and J 8 bases, with 18 bases left between them. The length of the CDR3 is 15 residues. This clonotype was found many times. Its antigen is not identified. The input for sequencing was PBMCs, mostly from graft donor cells, taken 180 days after TCRalphabeta/CD19-depleted stem cell transplant. The chain carries TRBV7-8 and TRBJ2-1; TRBD2 might be the D (6 bases). The sequence came from a boy younger than two who had a stem cell transplant for acute myeloid leukemia, so the T cells may come from the graft donor. CDR3 sequence: CASSSEVWGVHEQFF. The CDR3 DNA reads as TGTGCCAGCAGCTCGGAGGTGTGGGGGGTCCATGAGCAGTTCTTC.